Listed below are T cell receptor beta chains from one sample, sequenced in a study of blood T cells in healthy people across ages. In TCRdb, the 5' RACE reads were re-called with MiXCR into one record per CDR3 protein. The profile covers 950,000 to 1,200,000 distinct CDR3 sequences, with under 40% appearing a single time and roughly 13% taken by the ten largest. Sequenced input: blood. The origin of the receptors is a man aged 18 to 29 in good health. Both conserved end residues are trimmed from each CDR3. Clone size is stated in some rows and not others, as once, few, many or a class when expanded.

v_call	clone_size	j_call	cdr3_aa
TRBV27	NA	TRBJ2-5	ASSSRPGWEY
TRBV27	NA	TRBJ1-1	ASSLVANTEAF
TRBV18	few	TRBJ2-1	ASSSLGTEQF
TRBV4-1	NA	TRBJ2-5	ASSQVVVGETQY
TRBV6-1	NA	TRBJ2-2	ASETSGPNTGELF
TRBV4-3	NA	TRBJ2-1	ASSQASSGGAVNEQF
TRBV9	many	TRBJ1-2	ASSPTGTENYGYT
TRBV6-1	NA	TRBJ2-1	ASSVVAGGSSYNEQF
TRBV6-2/TRBV6-3	NA	TRBJ2-1	ASSYNSRDTERNYNEQF
TRBV12-3/TRBV12-4	NA	TRBJ1-2	ASGRAYGYT
TRBV7-2	NA	TRBJ1-1	ASSPQGTVNTEAF
TRBV12-5	few	TRBJ1-1	ASASGTVNTEAF
TRBV6-2/TRBV6-3	NA	TRBJ2-5	ASSYPRGAEQETQY
TRBV30	NA	TRBJ2-1	AWSTSRTSGGVEEQF
TRBV6-5	NA	TRBJ2-1	ASSYGPSNNEQF
TRBV29-1	few	TRBJ2-1	SEWRGVGDEQF
TRBV21-1	NA	TRBJ2-7	ASSTHWGSRGTLYEQY
TRBV7-8	NA	TRBJ2-2	ASSRTGADGELF
TRBV28	NA	TRBJ1-4	ASRTADEKLF
TRBV25-1	many	TRBJ2-3	ASSPRDTQY
TRBV6-1	few	TRBJ1-6	ASSEETGGNSPLH
TRBV6-6	few	TRBJ2-3	ASSYFLRGTDTQY
TRBV7-9	few	TRBJ2-1	ASSSRQGNNEQF
TRBV27	few	TRBJ2-3	ASSSMDRSLLSDTQY
TRBV20-1	NA	TRBJ1-1	SARPSGQGAF
TRBV20-1	few	TRBJ1-1	SARSNRESEAF
TRBV29-1	NA	TRBJ1-6	SVRDRGVDSPLH
TRBV28	once	TRBJ2-1	ASSFAGPKSQTQF
TRBV9	NA	TRBJ2-2	ASSVSQGDTGELF
TRBV6-2/TRBV6-3	few	TRBJ2-3	ASSYSYLYPSTDTQY
TRBV7-2	few	TRBJ2-7	ASSLAIDRGYEQY
TRBV29-1	few	TRBJ1-2	SVGSGEGYGYT
TRBV5-5	few	TRBJ1-2	ASSTVQGGVGYT
TRBV5-1	once	TRBJ2-7	ASSLTSGRFDEQY
TRBV5-1	NA	TRBJ1-1	ASSLQGSGGTEAF
TRBV29-1	NA	TRBJ1-1	SVGARNTEAF
TRBV20-1	NA	TRBJ1-6	SARDPGQGVGGSPLH
TRBV7-2	NA	TRBJ2-7	ASSSYGGSDRGSYEQY
TRBV2	NA	TRBJ2-7	AGGPGYDYEQY
TRBV20-1	NA	TRBJ1-1	SARVPGVDTEAF
TRBV20-1	NA	TRBJ2-3	SARDQEGRTDTQY
TRBV5-1	many	TRBJ2-5	ASSEQETQY
TRBV5-1	NA	TRBJ2-3	ASSSETSGEFTHTQY
TRBV29-1	few	TRBJ1-1	SVGSETGGADTEAF
TRBV2	few	TRBJ1-2	ASSEGREFEDGYT
TRBV20-1	NA	NA	SARVPSGGYEQY
TRBV20-1	NA	TRBJ2-7	SATDPYEQY
TRBV4-3	NA	TRBJ1-1	ASSQVLGTGSPHEAF
TRBV7-9	few	TRBJ1-5	ASSRGGEPQH
TRBV20-1	NA	TRBJ2-1	SAIGSGGLSYNEQF
TRBV6-2/TRBV6-3	many	TRBJ1-2	ASSYDRDYGYT
TRBV12-3/TRBV12-4	few	TRBJ1-1	ASSPRQGAPAF
TRBV12-3/TRBV12-4	NA	TRBJ2-1	ASSGLGWASGGLTNEQF